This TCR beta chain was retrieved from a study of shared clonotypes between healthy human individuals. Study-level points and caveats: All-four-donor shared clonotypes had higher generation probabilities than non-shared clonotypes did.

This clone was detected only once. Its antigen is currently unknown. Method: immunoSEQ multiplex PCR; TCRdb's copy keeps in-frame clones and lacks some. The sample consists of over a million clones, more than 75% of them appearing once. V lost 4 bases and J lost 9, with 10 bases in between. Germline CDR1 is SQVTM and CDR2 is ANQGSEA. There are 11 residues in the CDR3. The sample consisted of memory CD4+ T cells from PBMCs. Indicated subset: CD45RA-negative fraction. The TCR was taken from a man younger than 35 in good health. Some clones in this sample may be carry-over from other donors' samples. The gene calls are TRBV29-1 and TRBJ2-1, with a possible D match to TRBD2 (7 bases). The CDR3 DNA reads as TGCAGCGTTGGGGGAGGGGGTGAGCAGTTCTTC. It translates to CSVGGGGEQFF.